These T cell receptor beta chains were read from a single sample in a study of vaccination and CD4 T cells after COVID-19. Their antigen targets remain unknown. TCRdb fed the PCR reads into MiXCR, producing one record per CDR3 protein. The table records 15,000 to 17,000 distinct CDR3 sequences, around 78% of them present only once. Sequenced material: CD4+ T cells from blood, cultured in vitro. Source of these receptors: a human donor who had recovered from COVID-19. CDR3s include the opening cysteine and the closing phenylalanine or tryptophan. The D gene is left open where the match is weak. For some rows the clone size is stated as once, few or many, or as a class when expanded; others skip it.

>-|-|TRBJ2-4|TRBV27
TGTGCCAGCAGCCCGGGGCGGTTAGCCAAAAACATTCAGTACTTC
CASSPGRLAKNIQYF
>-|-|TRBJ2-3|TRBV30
TGTGCCTGGTTGGACCCCCCGAGGGGAACGCAGTATTTT
CAWLDPPRGTQYF
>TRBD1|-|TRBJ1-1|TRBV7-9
TGTGCCAGCAGCTCACGGACAGGGGTTGACACTGAAGCTTTCTTT
CASSSRTGVDTEAFF
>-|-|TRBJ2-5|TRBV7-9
TGTGCCAGCAGCTTAGCGCGCATGATGACTAACCCGGCGGAGACCCAGTACTTC
CASSLARMMTNPAETQYF
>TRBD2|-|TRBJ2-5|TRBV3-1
TGTGCCAGCAGCCACCTAGCGGGAAAGGGTCAAGAGACCCAGTACTTC
CASSHLAGKGQETQYF
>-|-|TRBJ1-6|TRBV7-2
TGTGCCAGCAGCTTAGGGTCTCGGGGGTCCTCACCCCTCCACTTT
CASSLGSRGSSPLHF
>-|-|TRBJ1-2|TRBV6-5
TGTGCCAGCAGTTATTCCCGGGGGGACGACTACACCTTC
CASSYSRGDDYTF
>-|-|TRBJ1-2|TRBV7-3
TGTGCCAGCAGCCCCGGGGCAGGGAAAAACTATGGCTACACCTTC
CASSPGAGKNYGYTF
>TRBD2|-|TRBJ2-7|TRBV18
TGTGCCAGCTCATCCACTAGCGGGAGGGCCGTCTACGAGCAGTACTTC
CASSSTSGRAVYEQYF
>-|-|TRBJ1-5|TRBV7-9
TGTGCCAGCAGCTTGGGGGGTGGCAGACCCTCTGGCCAGCCCCAGCATTTT
CASSLGGGRPSGQPQHF
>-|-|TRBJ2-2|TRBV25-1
TGTGCCAGCAGTGAATATTTTAGTGGGACCATGCAAAGAGCCGGGGAGCTGTTTTTT
CASSEYFSGTMQRAGELFF
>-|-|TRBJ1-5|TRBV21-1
TGTGCCAGCAGGATCCGGACAGGAGGTATTAGCCGGGATATCATTAGCAATCAGCCCCAGCATTTT
CASRIRTGGISRDIISNQPQHF
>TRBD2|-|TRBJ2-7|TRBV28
TGTGCCAGCAGTTACCTGGGACTAGCAGACTACGAGCAGTACTTC
CASSYLGLADYEQYF
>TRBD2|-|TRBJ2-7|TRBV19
TGTGCCTCCAAAGGCACTAGCGGCCTAAGCTCCTACGAGCAGTACTTC
CASKGTSGLSSYEQYF
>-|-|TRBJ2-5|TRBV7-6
TGTGCCAGCAGCCGTACCTTGACCCAGTACTTC
CASSRTLTQYF
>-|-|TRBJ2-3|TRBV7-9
TGTGCCAGCAGCCACCCACTAGGTACGCAGTATTTT
CASSHPLGTQYF
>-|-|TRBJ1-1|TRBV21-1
TGTGCCACCCGACGGCCACCGAGGCGGAGGACTGAAGCTTTCTTT
CATRRPPRRRTEAFF
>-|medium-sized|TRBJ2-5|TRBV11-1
TGTGCCAGCAGCTTACCTATCCAAGAGACCCAGTACTTC
CASSLPIQETQYF
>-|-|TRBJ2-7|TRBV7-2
TGTGCCAGCAGCACCCGGATCCAGTTCTTTGGCGAGCAGTACTTC
CASSTRIQFFGEQYF
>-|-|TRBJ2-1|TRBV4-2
TGTGCCAGCAGCCGGAACAGGGACAATGAGCAGTTCTTC
CASSRNRDNEQFF
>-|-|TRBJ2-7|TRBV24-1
TGTGCCACCAGTGACCATTCCCGCGAGCAGTACTTC
CATSDHSREQYF
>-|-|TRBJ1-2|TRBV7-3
TGTGCCAGCAAAGATCCAGGGAACTATGGCTACACCTTC
CASKDPGNYGYTF
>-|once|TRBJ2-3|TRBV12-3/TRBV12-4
TGTGCCAGCAGTTATAGCGGTGGTACGCAGTATTTT
CASSYSGGTQYF
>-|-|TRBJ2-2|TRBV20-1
TGCAGTGCTCCCGGGACGGGGAACACCGGGGAGCTGTTTTTT
CSAPGTGNTGELFF
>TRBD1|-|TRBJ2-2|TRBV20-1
TGCAGTGCCCCCGACAGGGTCCCCGGGGAGCTGTTTTTT
CSAPDRVPGELFF
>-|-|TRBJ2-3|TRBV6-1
TGTGCCAGCAGTGGTTTTTCTGCCACAGATACGCAGTATTTT
CASSGFSATDTQYF
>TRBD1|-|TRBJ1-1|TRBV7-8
TGTGCCAGCAGCCTTATTCGGGGCAGGGGGACGTGGGACACTGAAGCTTTCTTT
CASSLIRGRGTWDTEAFF
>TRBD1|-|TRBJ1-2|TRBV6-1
TGTGCCAGCAGGCTTCAGGGGGGGGGTGGCTACACCTTC
CASRLQGGGGYTF
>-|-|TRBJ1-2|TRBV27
TGTGCCAGCAGTTTCGCCCGTTCCACGCCCTATGGCTACACCTTC
CASSFARSTPYGYTF
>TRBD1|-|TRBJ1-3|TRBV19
TGTGCCAGTAGTACGACAGGGGTTGGAAACACCATATATTTT
CASSTTGVGNTIYF
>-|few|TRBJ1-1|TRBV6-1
TGTGCCAGCACCGAATATACAGGGAAGACTGAAGCTTTCTTT
CASTEYTGKTEAFF
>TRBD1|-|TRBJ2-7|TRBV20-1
TGCAGTGCTCGGACAGGGCCCGAGCAGTACTTC
CSARTGPEQYF
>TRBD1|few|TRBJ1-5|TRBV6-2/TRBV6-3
TGTGCCAGCAGCCCCGGGACAGAAACTTCTAAGCCCCAGCATTTT
CASSPGTETSKPQHF
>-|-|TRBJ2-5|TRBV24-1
TGTGCCACCAGTGATTTGCGTCAGCCCGGGCGGAAAGAGACCCAGTACTTC
CATSDLRQPGRKETQYF
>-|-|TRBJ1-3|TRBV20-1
TGCAGTGCTAGAGGCGACAGATTCTCTGGAAACACCATATATTTT
CSARGDRFSGNTIYF
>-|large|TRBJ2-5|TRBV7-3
TGTGCCAGCAGCCTGGTTCGGCAAGAGACCCAGTACTTC
CASSLVRQETQYF
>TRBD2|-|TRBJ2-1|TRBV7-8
TGTGCCAGCAGCCTTCCGGGACTAGCGGGAAAAAATGAGCAGTTCTTC
CASSLPGLAGKNEQFF
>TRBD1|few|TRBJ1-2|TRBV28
TGTGCCAGCAGACTGGGACAGGGCGCTAACTATGGCTACACCTTC
CASRLGQGANYGYTF
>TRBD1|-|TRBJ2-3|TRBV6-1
TGTGCCAGCCTCTTCGGACAGGGGCTGTATGATACGCAGTATTTT
CASLFGQGLYDTQYF
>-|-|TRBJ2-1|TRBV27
TGTGCCAGCAGTTTAGGACAGAGCTACAATGAGCAGTTCTTC
CASSLGQSYNEQFF
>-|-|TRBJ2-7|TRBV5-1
TGCGCCAGCAGCTTGCGGCGGGTCAGTGAGCAGTACTTC
CASSLRRVSEQYF
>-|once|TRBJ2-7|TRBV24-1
TGTGCCACCAGCCCGGGAACGGGACGCAACCTGGAGCAGTACTTC
CATSPGTGRNLEQYF
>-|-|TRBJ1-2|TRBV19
TGTGCCAGTAGTATAGGAGGGATCTCCTATGGCTACACCTTC
CASSIGGISYGYTF
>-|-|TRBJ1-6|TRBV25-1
TGTGCCAGCAGTGCAGCGAGGGGGAATTCACCCCTCCACTTT
CASSAARGNSPLHF
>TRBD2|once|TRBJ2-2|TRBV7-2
TGTGCCAGCAGCTTAGTCGGACTAGCGGGAACGAACACCGGGGAGCTGTTTTTT
CASSLVGLAGTNTGELFF
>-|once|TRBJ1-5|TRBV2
TGTGCCAGCAGTGGGCAAGGCAATCAGCCCCAGCATTTT
CASSGQGNQPQHF
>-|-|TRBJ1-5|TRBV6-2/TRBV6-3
TGTGCCAGCAGGCCGGGGTATAGCAATCAGCCCCAGCATTTT
CASRPGYSNQPQHF
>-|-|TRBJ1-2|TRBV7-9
TGTGCCAGCAGCTTACGGCGCCAAGATGGCTACACCTTC
CASSLRRQDGYTF
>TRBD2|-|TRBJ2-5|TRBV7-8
TGTGCCAGCAGCCCGAACCTCGGGAGGGAGACCCAGTACTTC
CASSPNLGRETQYF
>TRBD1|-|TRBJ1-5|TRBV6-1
TGTGCCAGCAATTCACAGGGGGCATGGGATAGCAATCAGCCCCAGCATTTT
CASNSQGAWDSNQPQHF
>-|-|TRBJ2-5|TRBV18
TGTGCCAGCTCACCACCAGACAGACCCCAAGAGACCCAGTACTTC
CASSPPDRPQETQYF